This T cell receptor (beta chain) came from a study of cytomegalovirus exposure and HLA in healthy donors. Using immunoSEQ multiplex PCR, the repertoire was profiled, and TCRdb retains in-frame clones only, with some absent. The data contain tens of thousands of clones, about 94% of them singletons. Trimming took 6 bases from V and 7 from J; bases not matched to a gene: 10. The CDR3 has 16 amino acids. Germline-derived CDR1 and CDR2 are SNHLY and FYNNEI. This TCR was recovered from a man aged 18 to 35 in good health and CMV-seropositive. Sequenced input: PBMCs. This sequence joins TRBV2 and TRBJ1-5, with 12 bases identical to TRBD1. The CDR3 spells CASRGQGAFGWQPQHF. CDR3 DNA: TGTGCCAGCAGGGGACAGGGGGCATTTGGGTGGCAGCCCCAGCATTTT.